This T cell receptor beta chain was found in a study of blood T cell repertoires in COVID-19. At the level of the study: Samples representing acute and convalescent COVID-19 were sourced from the United States, Italy and Spain.

The V end was cut by 4 bases, the J end by 7 bases, with 17 bases between. Per the germline V gene, CDR1 is SGHDT and CDR2 is YYEEEE. There are 14 residues in the CDR3. Study processing details: Reference gene primer amplification yielded estimated nucleated cell counts. Sequencing was performed with immunoSEQ multiplex PCR; in TCRdb, only in-frame clones are kept and a portion is missing. That table furnishes V, J and clone size, whereas the DNA furnished D and trimming. This repertoire shows 55,000 to 80,000 clones, roughly nine tenths found once; its top ten account for roughly 9.6%. The sequenced sample consisted of peripheral blood. This sequence originates from a man older than 75 with acute or convalescent COVID-19. This chain uses TRBV5-6 with TRBJ1-2; tentative D call: TRBD1 (5 bases). For the CDR3, the DNA is TGTGCCAGCAGCCCCGAGGGGAGGGGAGTTGGCTACACCTTC. Its protein is CASSPEGRGVGYTF.